This T cell receptor beta chain was recovered during a study of OX40 agonist ivuxolimab in advanced cancers. V lost 1 base and J 4 bases, leaving 8 bases between the germline ends. This CDR3 has 13 residues. Germline V gene lookup returns CDR1 MGHRA and CDR2 YSYEKL. Regarding the study as a whole: More expanded clones were found, on average, in CD8+ than in CD4+ T cells. Some nonresponders also had low normalized T-cell clonal expansion.

A note on this clone: Its antigen is as yet unknown.

Profiled with immunoSEQ multiplex PCR; TCRdb holds only in-frame clones, not every one. Found here are tens of thousands of clones, roughly nine tenths of them singletons; the top ten hold about 25%. Sequenced material: CD4+ or CD8+ T cells sorted from blood, taken in a trial of the OX40 agonist ivuxolimab. The chain is built from TRBV4-1 and TRBJ2-7; D call uncertain. This receptor was obtained from an adult with an advanced solid tumor such as melanoma, head and neck, liver or kidney cancer. The CDR3 region is CASSQVGDYEQYF. In DNA form, the CDR3 reads TGCGCCAGCAGCCAAGTTGGGGATTACGAGCAGTACTTC.